This TCR beta chain was retrieved from a study of cytomegalovirus exposure and HLA in healthy donors. Study-level findings and limits: Among donors in an Asian-associated ancestry cluster, a later analysis reportedly found fewer N-insertions than the roughly 700-donor mean. The majority of CMV-associated TCR beta chains were reported as apparently HLA-restricted in a later analysis. Among TCR beta chains of equal frequency, HLA-associated ones were more clonally expanded in a later analysis.

Details on this clone: Its matching antigen is unknown.

Germline-derived CDR1 and CDR2 are SGHVS and FQNEAQ. The CDR3 has 11 amino acids. V lost 2 bases and J lost 4, with 3 bases in between. Vbeta (60) and Jbeta (13) primers were used in the PCR. TCRdb keeps only in-frame clones here, not all; method: immunoSEQ multiplex PCR. The sample records fewer than 200,000 clones, less than 90% being singletons. Source material: PBMCs. This sequence joins TRBV7-8 and TRBJ2-7, with unresolved D. This TCR came from a girl less than two years old in good health and CMV-seronegative. Here the CDR3 DNA reads TGTGCCAGCAGCTTACCGTACGAGCAGTACTTC. It codes for CASSLPYEQYF. The entire variable domain, with the rest obtained from reference TRBV7-8 and TRBJ2-7, is as follows: GAGVSQSPRYKVAKRGQDVALRCDPISGHVSLFWYQQALGQGPEFLTYFQNEAQLDKSGLPSDRFFAERPEGSVSTLKIQRTQQEDSAVYLCASSLPYEQYFGPGTRLTVT.